A single sample gave rise to the 15 T cell receptor beta chains below, sequenced in a study of Graves' ophthalmopathy and Graves' hyperthyroidism. Investigators amplified TCR beta CDR3 regions from RNA transcripts. First-round RT-PCR relied on HTBI primers, and a second-round multiplex PCR came next. TCRdb reanalysed the multiplex PCR reads using MiXCR and keeps one entry per CDR3 protein. The table has roughly 420,000 distinct CDR3 sequences, approximately 21% seen once. The material sequenced was peripheral blood. The source of these receptors is a woman between 18 and 30 years old with stable Graves' hyperthyroidism.

The V gene is TRBV6-1, the J gene TRBJ2-7; no definite D call. The CDR3 is 14 residues long. Trimming removed 7 bases at V and 0 bases at J, with 13 bases between. Germline V gives CDR1 MNHNS, CDR2 SASEGT. The CDR3 bases are TGTGCCAGCACCACGGCCATCAGCTCCTACGAGCAGTACTTC. It yields the protein CASTTAISSYEQYF.

This clonotype was counted ten times or more. The chain links TRBV6-1 to TRBJ2-7; 7 bases map to TRBD2. The trim removed 7 bases at V and 4 bases at J, leaving 13 bases unmatched. CDR1 is MNHNS and CDR2 is SASEGT in the germline V gene. This CDR3 comprises 15 residues. CDR3 amino acids: CASTPRGGSSYEQYF. DNA for the CDR3: TGTGCCAGCACCCCTCGAGGCGGGAGTTCTTACGAGCAGTACTTC.

This clonotype occurred a few times. The rearrangement joins TRBV12-3 or TRBV12-4 to TRBJ2-4; TRBD2 matches 8 bases. This CDR3 is 16 amino acids long. The trim removed 5 bases at V and 3 bases at J, leaving 9 bases unmatched. The CDR3 DNA reads TGTGCCAGCAGTCCCCCCGGGAGGGGAGGCAAAAACATTCAGTACTTC. Translation gives CASSPPGRGGKNIQYF.

Many counts were recorded for this clonotype. The gene calls are TRBV12-3 or TRBV12-4 and TRBJ2-7, with 11 bases fitting TRBD2. J was trimmed by 7 bases and V by 2 bases; bases with no gene match: 7. The CDR3 runs 15 residues. The CDR3 region is CASSLSGGLAVEQYF. The CDR3 region has the DNA TGTGCCAGCAGTTTAAGCGGGGGACTAGCGGTTGAGCAGTACTTC.

In this sample, this clonotype turned up many times. This chain links TRBV7-9 with TRBJ1-1, with 8 bases fitting TRBD1. After removal of 4 bases from V and 7 bases from J, the junction contained 5 bases not matched to a gene. This CDR3 has 13 residues. Germline-derived CDR1 and CDR2 are SEHNR and FQNEAQ (reference sequence). CDR3 in amino acids: CASSYRGALEAFF. CDR3 DNA sequence: TGTGCCAGCAGCTACAGGGGGGCCCTTGAAGCTTTCTTT.

This clonotype was detected many times. This chain joins TRBV30 and TRBJ2-7; 7 bases match TRBD1. The CDR3 has 14 amino acids. In germline, CDR1 is GTSNPN, CDR2 SVGIG (reference sequence). J lost 6 bases, V lost 2 bases, and 10 bases had no gene match. This chain's CDR3 is CAWSKLRQGSEQYF. CDR3 nucleotide sequence: TGTGCCTGGAGTAAACTCCGACAGGGCTCCGAGCAGTACTTC. Full variable domain (outside the CDR3, taken from reference TRBV30 and TRBJ2-7): SQTIHQWPATLVQPVGSPLSLECTVEGTSNPNLYWYRQAAGRGLQLLFYSVGIGQISSEVPQNLSASRPQDRQFILSSKKLLLSDSGFYLCAWSKLRQGSEQYFGPGTRLTVT.

This chain links TRBV12-3 or TRBV12-4 with TRBJ1-1; D is ambiguous. Trimming took 4 bases from V and 1 from J, leaving 13 bases between them. This CDR3 has 15 amino acids. DNA of the CDR3: TGTGCCAGCAGTTACTTGGGGTTCAAGAACACTGAAGCTTTCTTT. Translation gives CASSYLGFKNTEAFF.

This clonotype was observed at least ten times. The genes are TRBV4-1 and TRBJ2-7, with D possibly being TRBD2 (6 bases). The germline gives CDR1 MGHRA, CDR2 YSYEKL. The CDR3 length is 15 residues. Trimming left V 4 bases short and J 6 bases short, with 19 bases between. The CDR3 DNA reads TGCGCCAGCAGCCCTAGGCGGGACCCTGGTGGCGAGCAGTACTTC. Translated, it gives CASSPRRDPGGEQYF.

In its sample, this clonotype was seen many times. J is TRBJ1-6 and V is TRBV5-6; D might be TRBD1 (5 bases). The CDR3 contains 14 residues. V lost 6 bases and J 7 bases, leaving 14 bases between the germline ends. Germline CDR1 SGHDT, CDR2 YYEEEE. As DNA, the CDR3 is TGTGCCAGCACCCACGGGGCGAGGAATTCACCCCTCCACTTT. The encoded protein is CASTHGARNSPLHF.

In its sample, this clonotype was seen many times. This chain links TRBV11-2 with TRBJ2-7; 8 bases map to TRBD2. V lost 6 bases and J lost 2; bases outside the gene matches: 9. The CDR3 contains 15 residues. From germline, CDR1 is SGHAT and CDR2 FQNNGV. For the CDR3, the DNA is TGTGCCAGCAGTCCTACTAGCGGCTCTCCCTACGAGCAGTACTTC. Protein: CASSPTSGSPYEQYF.

The table lists this clonotype with a few counts. CDR3 region: CASTRGANTGELFF. Here the CDR3 DNA reads TGTGCCAGCACCCGGGGGGCGAACACCGGGGAGCTGTTTTTT. The V gene is TRBV9, the J gene TRBJ2-2; TRBD2 aligns across 7 bases. This CDR3 is built from 14 residues. Germline V gives CDR1 SGDLS, CDR2 YYNGEE. J gave up 0 bases and V 6 bases, and 2 bases lay outside the gene matches.

This clonotype was seen many times. This chain links TRBV29-1 with TRBJ1-1; D call uncertain. Between the trimmed V and J ends, which lost 2 bases and 0 bases, there was a span of 10 bases. The CDR3 contains 14 residues. The germline CDR1 and CDR2 sequences are SQVTM and ANQGSEA. The CDR3 DNA reads as TGCAGCGTTGAAAGACGGCAGATGAACACTGAAGCTTTCTTT. The encoded protein is CSVERRQMNTEAFF. Filled out from reference TRBV29-1 and TRBJ1-1, the complete variable domain reads SAVISQKPSRDICQRGTSLTIQCQVDSQVTMMFWYRQQPGQSLTLIATANQGSEATYESGFVIDKFPISRPNLTFSTLTVSNMSPEDSSIYLCSVERRQMNTEAFFGQGTRLTVV.

This clonotype was seen repeatedly, ten times or more. The chain is built from TRBV11-2 and TRBJ1-1, with 8 bases that match TRBD1. CDR1 and CDR2 from the germline V gene are SGHAT and FQNNGV. Losses at the gene ends were 5 bases for V and 7 bases for J; bases not matched to a gene: 12. The CDR3 sequence is 15 residues long. The CDR3: CASSTLTGVYSEAFF. DNA for the CDR3: TGTGCCAGCAGCACGCTGACAGGGGTGTACAGTGAAGCTTTCTTT.

The V gene is TRBV28, the J gene TRBJ2-7; unclear D gene. Trimming stripped 11 bases from V and 3 bases from J, with 17 bases between. Germline V lookup: CDR1 MDHEN, CDR2 SYDVKM. The CDR3 loop spans 13 amino acids. In DNA form, the CDR3 reads TGTGCCGCGAGGAGTGAGGTGAACTACGAGCAGTACTTC. This gives the protein CAARSEVNYEQYF.

This clonotype occurred many times. The rearrangement links TRBV5-1 to TRBJ1-5, with D possibly matching TRBD1 (5 bases). There are 13 residues in the CDR3. Germline CDR1 SGHRS, CDR2 YFSETQ. V was shortened by 5 bases and J by 7 bases, with 13 bases between the two germline ends. The CDR3 sequence: CASSSQGGQPQHF. The CDR3 coding sequence is TGCGCCAGCAGTAGCCAGGGAGGACAGCCCCAGCATTTT.